This is a list of T cell receptor beta chains from one sample in a study of CD8 T cells in ankylosing spondylitis. MiXCR was run by TCRdb on the 5' RACE reads, yielding one entry per CDR3 protein. The profile shows under 250,000 distinct CDR3 sequences, about 10% of them singletons. The sample was blood, either unsorted or a sorted T cell fraction (not recorded which). The receptors originated from a male donor with ankylosing spondylitis or in good health (not recorded which). Both conserved end residues are part of each CDR3. Clone size is not always given. Where it is, it says once, few, many or a class for expanded clones.

j_call,v_call,clone_size,cdr3_aa
TRBJ2-7,TRBV20-1,many,CSASGVVTEYEQYF
TRBJ1-2,TRBV10-3,many,CAISPNDYGYTF
TRBJ1-1,TRBV18,-,CASSPGEWDTEAFF
TRBJ2-2,TRBV11-2,-,CASSLASGADPGELFF
TRBJ2-7,TRBV5-1,many,CASSLLRSYEQYF
TRBJ2-5,TRBV28,few,CASFQETGGTGETQYF
TRBJ2-3,TRBV5-1,many,CASTAGTSADTQYF
TRBJ2-4,TRBV3-1,few,CASCQEPGPLAKNIQYF
TRBJ1-3,TRBV7-9,few,CAMSGPQPSGNTIYF
TRBJ2-3,TRBV5-1,many,CASSLGLAVTDTQYF
TRBJ2-3,TRBV20-1,many,CSATYTERPDTQYF
TRBJ2-7,TRBV20-1,few,CCASGGTSGIMRYEQYF
TRBJ2-5,TRBV7-2,many,CASSTGTGFQETQYF
TRBJ2-3,TRBV6-1,many,CASTELAGFGTQYF
TRBJ1-2,TRBV6-1,-,CASSPNRGADGYTF
TRBJ1-1,TRBV7-2,-,CASSLEIGRRTRAFF
TRBJ1-6,TRBV12-3/TRBV12-4,many,CASSLTRGNSPLHF
TRBJ2-3,TRBV10-3,many,CAISDPGREPDTQYF
TRBJ1-1,TRBV28,-,CASSLPRVRGHEAFF
TRBJ2-6,TRBV28,-,CASSLGVTVYSGANVLTF
TRBJ2-7,TRBV7-2,many,CASSLRPGQGLNEQYF
TRBJ2-1,TRBV5-1,many,CASSSTGATYNEQFF
TRBJ2-1,TRBV11-2,few,CASSLGVKQNNEQFF
TRBJ1-1,TRBV7-9,few,CASSLALYGDTEAFF
TRBJ2-7,TRBV12-3/TRBV12-4,few,CASSFWGGQREQYF
TRBJ2-7,TRBV20-1,many,CSAREWPGTSGYEQYF
TRBJ2-4,TRBV9,many,CASSDRAADIQYF
TRBJ2-2,TRBV11-2,many,CASSLLRGKGELFF
TRBJ1-5,TRBV12-3/TRBV12-4,many,CASRAGYQPQHF
TRBJ2-4,TRBV10-2,many,CASAQGFQNIQYF
TRBJ2-1,TRBV6-5,many,CASSYRPGREQFF
TRBJ2-5,TRBV13,many,CASSFGTSGDQETQYF
TRBJ2-4,TRBV5-1,many,CASSLSQGVNIQYF
TRBJ2-7,TRBV4-2,once,CASSHPGGNSYEQYF
TRBJ2-3,TRBV14,-,CASSDKFPTDTQYF
TRBJ2-1,TRBV20-1,many,CSVFWGNEQFF
TRBJ2-7,TRBV2,-,CASSSDRDNEQYF
TRBJ2-6,TRBV6-1,many,CASRQGSGANVLTF
TRBJ2-5,TRBV2,-,CASSEGLVQQETQYF
TRBJ2-2,TRBV27,many,CASRMTGINTGELFF
TRBJ2-3,TRBV20-1,many,CSARLGDTQYF
TRBJ2-3,TRBV7-6,-,CASSWGLAGPSTDTQYF
TRBJ2-1,TRBV5-5,-,CASSGGRGVNEQFF
TRBJ2-1,TRBV6-6,-,CASSYSGYNEQFF
TRBJ2-2,TRBV5-1,many,CASSLDVRGLNTGELFF
TRBJ2-7,TRBV5-1,many,CASSRPATYEQYF
TRBJ2-1,TRBV29-1,many,CSVKQGSYNEQFF
TRBJ1-2,TRBV5-5,once,CASSSTGGGYTF
TRBJ2-3,TRBV7-2,many,CASSAFDTQYF